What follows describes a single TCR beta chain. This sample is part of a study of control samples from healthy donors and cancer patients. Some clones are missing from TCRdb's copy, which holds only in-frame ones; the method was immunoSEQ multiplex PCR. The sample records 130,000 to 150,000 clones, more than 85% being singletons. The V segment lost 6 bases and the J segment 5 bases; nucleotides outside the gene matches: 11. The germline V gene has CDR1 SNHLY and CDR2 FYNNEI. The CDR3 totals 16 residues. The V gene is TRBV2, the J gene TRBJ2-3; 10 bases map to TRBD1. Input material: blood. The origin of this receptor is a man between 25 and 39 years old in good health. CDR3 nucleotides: TGTGCCAGCAGAGTGTCGACGACAGGGGGCGAAGATACGCAGTATTTT. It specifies CASRVSTTGGEDTQYF.